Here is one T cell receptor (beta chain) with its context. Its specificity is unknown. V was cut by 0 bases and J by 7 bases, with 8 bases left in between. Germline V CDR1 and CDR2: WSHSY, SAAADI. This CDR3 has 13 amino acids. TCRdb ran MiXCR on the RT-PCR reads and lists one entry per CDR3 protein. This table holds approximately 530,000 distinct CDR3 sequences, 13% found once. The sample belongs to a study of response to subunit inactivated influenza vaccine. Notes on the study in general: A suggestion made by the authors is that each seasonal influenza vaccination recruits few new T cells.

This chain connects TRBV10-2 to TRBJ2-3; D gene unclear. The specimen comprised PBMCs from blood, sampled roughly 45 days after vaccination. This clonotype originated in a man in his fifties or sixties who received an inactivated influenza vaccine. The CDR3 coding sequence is TGCGCCAGCAGTGAGTCTGTTAGCAATACGCAGTATTTT. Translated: CASSESVSNTQYF.